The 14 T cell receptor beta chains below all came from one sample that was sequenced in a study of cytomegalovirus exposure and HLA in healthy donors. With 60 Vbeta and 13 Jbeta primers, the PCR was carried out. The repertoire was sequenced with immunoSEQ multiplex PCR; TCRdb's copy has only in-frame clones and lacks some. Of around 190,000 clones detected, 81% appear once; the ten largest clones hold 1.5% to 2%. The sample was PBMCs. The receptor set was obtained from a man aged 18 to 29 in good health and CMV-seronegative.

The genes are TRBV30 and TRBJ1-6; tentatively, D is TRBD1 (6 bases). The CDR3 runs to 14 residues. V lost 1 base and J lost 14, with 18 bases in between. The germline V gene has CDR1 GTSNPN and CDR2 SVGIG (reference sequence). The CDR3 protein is CAWSDPRGRGALHF. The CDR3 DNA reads TGTGCCTGGAGTGACCCCAGGGGCCGGGGAGCCCTCCACTTT.

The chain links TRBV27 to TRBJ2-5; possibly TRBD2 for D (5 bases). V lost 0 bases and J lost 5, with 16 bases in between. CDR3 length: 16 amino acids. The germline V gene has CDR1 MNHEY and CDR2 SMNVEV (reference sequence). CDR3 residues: CASSLSVGLARETQYF. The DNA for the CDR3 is TGTGCCAGCAGTTTATCGGTAGGGCTAGCTCGGGAGACCCAGTACTTC.

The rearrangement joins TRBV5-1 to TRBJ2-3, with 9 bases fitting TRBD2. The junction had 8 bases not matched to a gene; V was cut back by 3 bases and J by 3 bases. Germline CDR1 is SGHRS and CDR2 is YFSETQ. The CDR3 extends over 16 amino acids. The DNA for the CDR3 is TGCGCCAGCAGCTCGGTTAGCGGGAGCGTAACAGATACGCAGTATTTT. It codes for CASSSVSGSVTDTQYF.

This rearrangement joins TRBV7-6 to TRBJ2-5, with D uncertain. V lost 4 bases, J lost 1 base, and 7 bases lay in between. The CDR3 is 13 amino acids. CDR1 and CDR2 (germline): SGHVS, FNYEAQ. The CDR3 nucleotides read TGTGCCAGCAGCTCGCAGGTCCAAGAGACCCAGTACTTC. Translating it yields CASSSQVQETQYF.

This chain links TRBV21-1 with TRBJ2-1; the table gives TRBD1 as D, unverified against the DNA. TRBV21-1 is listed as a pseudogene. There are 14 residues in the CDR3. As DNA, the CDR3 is TGTGCCAGCAGCAAAGTTGGCTCTTACAATGAGCAGTTCTTC. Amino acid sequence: CASSKVGSYNEQFF.

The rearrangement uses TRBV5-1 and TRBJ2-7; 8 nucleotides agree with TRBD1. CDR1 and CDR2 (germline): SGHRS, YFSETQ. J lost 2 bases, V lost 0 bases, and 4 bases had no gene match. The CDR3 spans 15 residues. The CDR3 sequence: CASSLAGTGTYEQYF. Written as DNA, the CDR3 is TGCGCCAGCAGCTTGGCCGGGACAGGAACCTACGAGCAGTACTTC.

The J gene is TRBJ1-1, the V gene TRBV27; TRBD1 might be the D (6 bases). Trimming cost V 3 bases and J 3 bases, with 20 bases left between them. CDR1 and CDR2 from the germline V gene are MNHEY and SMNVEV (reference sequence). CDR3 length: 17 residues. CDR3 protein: CASSLSSGTRIDTEAFF. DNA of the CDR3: TGTGCCAGCAGTTTGAGCAGCGGGACACGTATCGACACTGAAGCTTTCTTT.

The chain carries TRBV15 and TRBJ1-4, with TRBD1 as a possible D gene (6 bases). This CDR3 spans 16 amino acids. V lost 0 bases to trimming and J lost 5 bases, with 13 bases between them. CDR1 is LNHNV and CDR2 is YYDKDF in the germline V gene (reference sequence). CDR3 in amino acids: CATSRDWTAQNEKLFF. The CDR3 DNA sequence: TGTGCCACCAGCAGAGATTGGACAGCCCAAAATGAAAAACTGTTTTTT.

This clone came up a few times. CDR3 sequence: CASSQRTGLGEKLFF. Written as DNA, the CDR3 is TGTGCCAGCAGCCAAAGGACAGGGCTTGGTGAAAAACTGTTTTTT. The chain is built from TRBV9 and TRBJ1-4, with 8 bases aligning to TRBD1. V shed 4 bases and J 7 bases; nucleotides not matched to a gene: 9. This CDR3 comprises 15 residues. Germline CDR1 is SGDLS and CDR2 is YYNGEE.

CDR3 DNA: TGCGCCAGCAGCCGCACCATTGCCAGGGGGCCCTCAGATACGCAGTATTTT. This codes for CASSRTIARGPSDTQYF. The chain combines TRBV4-3 with TRBJ2-3, with 8 nucleotides matching TRBD1. With 4 bases clipped from V and 4 bases from J, the junction kept 13 bases outside the gene matches. The CDR3 runs to 17 residues. CDR1 and CDR2 (germline): LGHNA, YSLEER.

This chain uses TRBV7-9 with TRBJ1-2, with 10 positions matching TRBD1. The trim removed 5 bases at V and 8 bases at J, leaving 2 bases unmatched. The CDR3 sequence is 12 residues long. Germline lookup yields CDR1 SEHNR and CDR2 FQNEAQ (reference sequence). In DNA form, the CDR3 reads TGTGCCAGCAGCGGGGACAGGGGAGGCTACACCTTC. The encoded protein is CASSGDRGGYTF.

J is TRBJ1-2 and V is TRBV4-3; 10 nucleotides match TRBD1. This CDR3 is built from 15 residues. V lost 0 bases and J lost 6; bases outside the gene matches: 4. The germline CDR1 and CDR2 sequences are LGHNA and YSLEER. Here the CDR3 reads CASSQDTDRGNGYTF. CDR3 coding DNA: TGCGCCAGCAGCCAAGATACGGACAGGGGGAATGGCTACACCTTC.

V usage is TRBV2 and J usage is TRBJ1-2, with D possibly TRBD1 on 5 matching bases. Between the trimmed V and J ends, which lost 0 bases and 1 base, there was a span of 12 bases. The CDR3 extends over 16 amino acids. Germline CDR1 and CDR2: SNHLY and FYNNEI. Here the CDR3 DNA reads TGTGCCAGCAGTGAAGCGCTTTTGACAGTTAACTATGGCTACACCTTC. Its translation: CASSEALLTVNYGYTF.

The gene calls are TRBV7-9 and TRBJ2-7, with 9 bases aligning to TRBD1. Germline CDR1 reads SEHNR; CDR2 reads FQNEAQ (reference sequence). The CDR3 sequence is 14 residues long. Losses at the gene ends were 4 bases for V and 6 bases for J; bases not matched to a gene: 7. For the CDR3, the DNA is TGTGCCAGCAGCTACTCGACAGGGGGAGGCGAGCAGTACTTC. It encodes CASSYSTGGGEQYF.